The 2 T cell receptor beta chains in this list originate from one sample, sequenced in a study of early T cells in non-severe SARS-CoV-2 infection. TCRdb used MiXCR to reprocess the 5' RACE reads, holding one entry per CDR3 protein. Seen here are tens of thousands of distinct CDR3 sequences, more than 9% observed once, and the top ten hold approximately 15%. The sample consisted of whole blood. The receptors were gathered from an adult who was a healthcare worker with PCR-confirmed SARS-CoV-2 infection or an uninfected control (not recorded which).

The chain has TRBV9 and TRBJ1-6; unclear D gene. Germline V lookup: CDR1 SGDLS, CDR2 YYNGEE. CDR3 length equals 14 residues. Trimming removed 3 bases at V and 5 bases at J, with 9 bases between. DNA for the CDR3: TGTGCCAGCAGCGCTCGACACGATAATTCACCCCTCCACTTT. Protein sequence: CASSARHDNSPLHF.

This clonotype was seen a handful of times. This chain links TRBV11-2 with TRBJ2-5; tentatively, D is TRBD1 or TRBD2 (5 bases each). The germline V gene encodes CDR1 SGHAT and CDR2 FQNNGV. The CDR3 covers 13 residues. V lost 6 bases to trimming and J lost 2 bases, with 10 bases between them. The CDR3 bases are TGTGCCAGCAGGTCGGGACCTCAAGAGACCCAGTACTTC. Translating it yields CASRSGPQETQYF. The complete variable domain, with remaining parts taken from reference TRBV11-2 and TRBJ2-5, reads EAGVAQSPRYKIIEKRQSVAFWCNPISGHATLYWYQQILGQGPKLLIQFQNNGVVDDSQLPKDRFSAERLKGVDSTLKIQPAKLEDSAVYLCASRSGPQETQYFGPGTRLLVL.